This T cell receptor (beta chain) is drawn from a study of human thymus T cells. From germline, CDR1 is LNHDA and CDR2 SQIVND (reference sequence). The CDR3 totals 16 residues. V was trimmed by 6 bases and J by 0 bases, leaving 15 bases between them. The thymus was resected at corrective cardiac surgery. The sample donors, healthy Finnish infants, were having corrective surgery for congenital heart defects. General study points: Related research described strongly overlapping thymic repertoires in unrelated people. The authors found apparently biased V and J gene usage in thymic and blood repertoires.

This clone was recorded once. The antigen remains undetermined. Data came from immunoSEQ multiplex PCR; TCRdb stores just in-frame clones and leaves some out. Of roughly 86,000 clones detected, roughly 96% appear once; the ten largest clones hold roughly 0.03%. Sequenced sample: thymus tissue. The V call is TRBV19, the J call TRBJ1-5; the D gene is possibly TRBD1 (5 bases). The clonotype comes from a boy under two years old with a congenital heart defect but otherwise immunologically healthy. The DNA of the CDR3 is TGTGCCAGTAGGCACCCCCCAGGGTATAGCAATCAGCCCCAGCATTTT. Its translation is CASRHPPGYSNQPQHF.